This entry lists 29 T cell receptor beta chains sequenced from one sample in a study of CD8 T cells in Susac syndrome. Random hexamers were used to reverse transcribe the RNA input (about 0.5 to 1 ug). TCRdb passed the immunoSEQ multiplex PCR reads through MiXCR, listing each CDR3 protein once. Of around 200,000 distinct CDR3 sequences listed, roughly 94% are singletons. Sample: CD4+ T cells from PBMCs. The origin of the receptors is a human donor in good health.

The chain uses TRBV18 and TRBJ2-7, with D possibly called TRBD1 or TRBD2 (6 bases each). The CDR3 is 13 residues long. V lost 5 bases and J 1 base, leaving 9 bases between the germline ends. CDR1 KGHSH and CDR2 LQKENI come from the germline V gene. CDR3 loop: CASSSGASYEQYV. The CDR3 nucleotides read TGTGCCAGCTCATCGGGGGCTTCCTACGAGCAGTACGTC.

The rearrangement joins TRBV4-3 to TRBJ1-6, with 7 positions matching TRBD1. The CDR3 spans 14 residues. Germline CDR1 reads LGHNA; CDR2 reads YSLEER. V shed 6 bases, J shed 7 bases, and the junction held 6 bases outside the gene matches. CDR3 sequence (DNA): TGCGCCAGCAGGGAGACAGGGTTAAATTCACCCCTCCACTTT. Amino acids: CASRETGLNSPLHF.

The chain is built from TRBV12-3 or TRBV12-4 and TRBJ2-1; tentatively, D is TRBD1 or TRBD2 (5 bases each). The CDR3 covers 15 residues. Deletions cut 2 bases from V and 7 bases from J, with 15 bases between. The CDR3 DNA follows: TGTGCCAGCAGTTTATGGGGGTCCGGGAAGAATGAGCAGTTCTTC. Protein sequence: CASSLWGSGKNEQFF.

The genes are TRBV29-1 and TRBJ2-1; 11 nucleotides agree with TRBD1. The CDR3 contains 14 residues. Germline V gene lookup returns CDR1 SQVTM and CDR2 ANQGSEA. The junction had 8 bases not matched to a gene; V was cut back by 5 bases and J by 8 bases. CDR3 sequence: CSVTDRGLGDEQFF. CDR3 nucleotide sequence: TGCAGCGTTACGGACAGGGGGCTCGGCGATGAGCAGTTCTTC.

The rearrangement links TRBV2 to TRBJ2-1; 7 bases map to TRBD2. The CDR3 length is 13 residues. Germline V CDR1 and CDR2: SNHLY, FYNNEI. Trimming removed 7 bases from V and 7 bases from J; junction bases left unmatched: 7. In DNA form, the CDR3 reads TGTGCCAGCAAAGAAGGACTAGGTAATGAGCAGTTCTTC. Translation: CASKEGLGNEQFF.

The genes are TRBV15 and TRBJ2-6; D possibly matches TRBD1 or TRBD2 (6 bases each). Trimming removed 6 bases from V and 2 bases from J, with 11 bases in between. Germline-derived CDR1 and CDR2 are LNHNV and YYDKDF (reference sequence). This CDR3 contains 15 residues. Here the CDR3 DNA reads TGTGCCACCAGGGGGGGCGACGCTGGGGCCAACGTCCTGACTTTC. Translating gives CATRGGDAGANVLTF.

The J gene is TRBJ1-1, the V gene TRBV7-6, with 9 bases aligning to TRBD1. Germline CDR1 is SGHVS and CDR2 is FNYEAQ. V shed 1 base and J 4 bases; nucleotides not matched to a gene: 13. The CDR3 is 18 amino acids. CDR3 residues: CASSLGGQGTLFGTEAFF. For the CDR3, the DNA is TGTGCCAGCAGCTTAGGAGGACAGGGGACATTATTCGGCACTGAAGCTTTCTTT.

This chain uses TRBV27 with TRBJ2-1; TRBD2 agrees at 8 bases. CDR3 length: 13 amino acids. J lost 9 bases, V lost 5 bases, and 6 bases had no gene match. Germline CDR1 is MNHEY and CDR2 is SMNVEV (reference sequence). DNA of the CDR3: TGTGCCAGCAGTGAGGGACTAGTAGGTGAGCAGTTCTTC. Translation: CASSEGLVGEQFF.

The chain combines TRBV11-2 with TRBJ2-3; TRBD2 aligns across 8 bases. The V gene's germline CDR1 is SGHAT and CDR2 FQNNGV. The CDR3 contains 16 residues. The V segment lost 3 bases and the J segment 0 bases; nucleotides outside the gene matches: 5. The CDR3 region is CASSFTGGRSTDTQYF. The CDR3 bases are TGTGCCAGCAGCTTTACGGGCGGGAGGAGCACAGATACGCAGTATTTT.

Notes on this clonotype: A read error is likely, as this CDR3 ends without the conserved phenylalanine or tryptophan. The chain employs TRBV28 and TRBJ2-7, with D possibly being TRBD2 (7 bases). The CDR3 loop spans 14 amino acids. The ends were cut back, 7 bases at V and 1 base at J, with 14 bases in the middle. Per germline, CDR1 MDHEN and CDR2 SYDVKM. For the CDR3, the DNA is TGTGCCAGCACCCCCGGGGGGCGGTCCTACGAGCAGTACTCC. Its protein is CASTPGGRSYEQYS.

This clonotype was observed a few times. The chain employs TRBV18 and TRBJ2-7, with D tentatively TRBD2 (6 bases). Germline CDR1 reads KGHSH; CDR2 reads LQKENI. The CDR3 is made up of 13 amino acids. V gave up 2 bases and J gave up 3 bases, with 8 bases separating them. The DNA of the CDR3 is TGTGCCAGCTCACCAGGGACTGACTACGAGCAGTACTTC. It translates to CASSPGTDYEQYF.

The rearrangement joins TRBV7-8 to TRBJ1-2; D call uncertain. V lost 5 bases and J 6 bases, leaving 19 bases between the germline ends. Germline V gene lookup returns CDR1 SGHVS and CDR2 FQNEAQ. The CDR3 covers 15 residues. The CDR3 sequence is CASSPGEREWDGYTF. DNA for the CDR3: TGTGCCAGCAGCCCCGGGGAAAGGGAATGGGATGGCTACACCTTC.

The CDR3 DNA reads as TGTGCCAGCAGCTTAGACTCGATTTCCACAGATACGCAGTATTTT. Translating it yields CASSLDSISTDTQYF. V gene TRBV7-9 combines with J gene TRBJ2-3; D is uncertain. Germline V gene data show CDR1 as SEHNR and CDR2 as FQNEAQ (reference sequence). The CDR3 contains 15 residues. Trimming took off 1 base at V and 2 bases at J, with 10 bases between the two ends.

J is TRBJ2-2 and V is TRBV3-1; the match to TRBD1 covers 7 bases. Germline V gives CDR1 LGHDT, CDR2 YNNKEL (reference sequence). This CDR3 has 14 residues. The junction had 3 bases not matched to a gene; V was cut back by 4 bases and J by 4 bases. CDR3 in DNA: TGTGCCAGCAGCCTGGGACAGAGCACCGGGGAGCTGTTTTTT. Residues: CASSLGQSTGELFF.

V usage is TRBV12-3 or TRBV12-4 and J usage is TRBJ2-7; no clear D gene. This CDR3 contains 17 residues. V was cut by 5 bases and J by 2 bases, with 22 bases left in between. CDR3: CASSPTPVGVWAYEQYF. CDR3 nucleotide sequence: TGTGCCAGCAGTCCCACACCGGTAGGCGTTTGGGCCTACGAGCAGTACTTC.

V usage is TRBV2 and J usage is TRBJ2-7; a possible D gene is TRBD1 (5 bases). This CDR3 has 13 residues. Germline V gene lookup returns CDR1 SNHLY and CDR2 FYNNEI. The V and J ends lost 1 base and 3 bases respectively, with 7 bases between them. The CDR3 sequence: CASSEVGVYEQYF. CDR3 DNA sequence: TGTGCCAGCAGTGAAGTAGGGGTCTACGAGCAGTACTTC.

The chain uses TRBV12-3 or TRBV12-4 and TRBJ2-5, with a possible D match to TRBD2 (5 bases). V lost 5 bases and J lost 4, with 17 bases in between. The CDR3 has 15 residues. The CDR3 region is CASSGGGGVIETQYF. As DNA, the CDR3 is TGTGCCAGCAGTGGTGGCGGAGGAGTAATAGAGACCCAGTACTTC.

The chain joins TRBV29-1 to TRBJ2-3; D possibly corresponds to TRBD1 (8 bases). The length of the CDR3 is 15 residues. V lost 7 bases and J lost 2, with 19 bases in between. Germline V gene sequence: CDR1 SQVTM, CDR2 ANQGSEA. Written as DNA, the CDR3 is TGCAGCGCCGCGGAACAGGGGGGGACCACAGATACGCAGTATTTT. It is translated as CSAAEQGGTTDTQYF.

The CDR3 DNA reads as TGTGCCAGCAGCTACAGACAGGGGATCTCCTACGAGCAGTACTTC. Translated, it gives CASSYRQGISYEQYF. This chain links TRBV7-2 with TRBJ2-7; 8 bases agree with TRBD1. The V segment lost 4 bases and the J segment 0 bases; nucleotides outside the gene matches: 5. This CDR3 spans 15 amino acids. Germline CDR1 is SGHTA and CDR2 is FQGNSA.

The V and J genes are TRBV29-1 and TRBJ1-2; 7 nucleotides match TRBD1. The junction had 12 bases not matched to a gene; V was cut back by 5 bases and J by 3 bases. CDR1 SQVTM and CDR2 ANQGSEA come from the germline V gene. The CDR3 consists of 15 residues. CDR3: CSVSNRGRGDYGYTF. The DNA of the CDR3 is TGCAGCGTTTCCAACAGGGGAAGGGGGGACTATGGCTACACCTTC.

J is TRBJ2-2 and V is TRBV12-3 or TRBV12-4; 7 bases agree with TRBD2. The J segment lost 2 bases and the V segment lost 8 bases, leaving 5 bases of the junction unmatched. CDR3 length equals 14 residues. CDR3 in DNA: TGTGCCAGCGTGGGCGGGAGAAACACCGGGGAGCTGTTTTTT. Translation gives CASVGGRNTGELFF.

The V call is TRBV12-3 or TRBV12-4, the J call TRBJ1-2, with D uncertain. This CDR3 is built from 16 residues. V was shortened by 5 bases and J by 4 bases, with 20 bases between the two germline ends. The CDR3 coding sequence is TGTGCCAGCAGTCTAGACCCCTTCTCCTCAGCCTATGGCTACACCTTC. Its protein product is CASSLDPFSSAYGYTF.

The chain couples TRBV3-1 to TRBJ1-5; 7 positions agree with TRBD1. This CDR3 comprises 18 residues. V gave up 4 bases and J gave up 4 bases; unmatched junction bases: 16. The germline CDR1 and CDR2 sequences are LGHDT and YNNKEL (reference sequence). In nucleotides, the CDR3 is TGTGCCAGCAGCCCCCAAGCCCCCGCGACAGGGTCAAATCAGCCCCAGCATTTT. It specifies CASSPQAPATGSNQPQHF.

The CDR3 nucleotides are TGTGCCAGCAGCCCTAGCAGGGTCGGGGAGACCCAGTACTTC. It specifies CASSPSRVGETQYF. The chain employs TRBV9 and TRBJ2-5, with D possibly being TRBD1 or TRBD2 (5 bases each). V was cut by 4 bases and J by 5 bases, with 15 bases left in between. CDR1 and CDR2 from the germline V gene are SGDLS and YYNGEE. This CDR3 comprises 14 residues. Variable domain in full (rest from reference TRBV9 and TRBJ2-5): DSGVTQTPKHLITATGQRVTLRCSPRSGDLSVYWYQQSLDQGLQFLIQYYNGEERAKGNILERFSAQQFPDLHSELNLSSLELGDSALYFCASSPSRVGETQYFGPGTRLLVL.

V is TRBV12-3 or TRBV12-4 and J is TRBJ1-2; D ambiguous. The CDR3 is made up of 13 amino acids. Trimming removed 5 bases at V and 3 bases at J, with 10 bases between. Here the CDR3 DNA reads TGTGCCAGCAGTCCCCGTAGCGACTATGGCTACACCTTC. The encoded protein is CASSPRSDYGYTF.

This rearrangement joins TRBV24-1 to TRBJ1-5, with unresolved D. V dropped 3 bases and J dropped 7 bases, with 9 bases sitting between them. CDR1 KGHDR and CDR2 SFDVKD come from the germline V gene. This CDR3 is 13 amino acids long. CDR3 sequence: CATSDAGRQPQHF. Here the CDR3 DNA reads TGTGCCACCAGTGATGCAGGACGGCAGCCCCAGCATTTT.

The chain joins TRBV6-2 or TRBV6-3 to TRBJ2-1; 7 bases are shared with TRBD2. Unmatched junction bases numbered 1, after V lost 2 bases and J lost 0 bases. The CDR3 is 15 residues long. Germline loops: CDR1 MNHEY, CDR2 SVGEGT. The CDR3 reads CASSYGGGSYNEQFF. Here the CDR3 DNA reads TGTGCCAGCAGTTACGGGGGGGGCTCCTACAATGAGCAGTTCTTC.

V gene TRBV20-1 combines with J gene TRBJ1-1, with a tentative D call TRBD1 (5 bases). V lost 0 bases to trimming and J lost 4 bases, with 9 bases between them. The V gene's germline CDR1 is DFQATT and CDR2 SNEGSKA (reference sequence). The CDR3 covers 13 residues. CDR3 loop: CSARDREATEAFF. Here the CDR3 DNA reads TGCAGTGCTAGAGACAGGGAGGCCACTGAAGCTTTCTTT.

V and J are TRBV3-1 and TRBJ1-2; D gene ambiguous. Germline V gives CDR1 LGHDT, CDR2 YNNKEL (reference sequence). The CDR3 runs to 14 residues. The V and J ends lost 0 bases and 8 bases respectively, with 13 bases between them. The CDR3 spells CASSQDGEPQGYTF. CDR3 DNA sequence: TGTGCCAGCAGCCAAGACGGGGAGCCTCAAGGCTACACCTTC.